These T cell receptor beta chains were read from a single sample in a study of T cells in Graves' hyperthyroidism and ophthalmopathy. TCRdb recomputed calls from the multiplex PCR reads with MiXCR, one row per CDR3 protein. Among 500,000 or so distinct CDR3 sequences listed, 16% were seen once. The sequencing input was blood. The receptors shown here come from a woman in her twenties or thirties with Graves' ophthalmopathy. Each CDR3 is given with its conserved first and last residue.

V	J	CDR3
TRBV10-3	TRBJ1-2	CTISGPGQGQSGYTF
TRBV28	TRBJ1-5	CASKEGGQPQHF
TRBV28	TRBJ1-1	CASSPTAAPYEQYFGPGTEAFF
TRBV18	TRBJ1-4	CASSPLFGRDSLNEKLFF
TRBV30	TRBJ2-7	CAWGSSTYEQYF
TRBV3-1	TRBJ2-1	CASSQATYNEQFF
TRBV6-1	TRBJ1-1	CASSEEGANPHEAFF
TRBV7-8	TRBJ2-3	CASRADESGTDTQYF
TRBV7-6	TRBJ2-1	CASSTTSPLEQFF
TRBV11-1	TRBJ2-3	CASSARLAGGIDTQYF